The source of this T cell receptor (beta chain) is a study of regulatory T cells in long-lasting Graves disease. Turning to the study itself: The criterion for persistent Graves' disease was over 5 years of antithyroid drugs with positive TSH receptor antibodies. Study observations and caveats: TRBV28, TRBJ1-2 and TRBJ2-5 were favored in persistent disease.

The CDR3 extends over 14 amino acids. V was clipped by 0 bases and J by 4 bases, with 8 bases between them. Germline CDR1 is MNHEY and CDR2 is SVGAGI. With respect to this clonotype: As yet, its antigen is unknown.

Investigators prepared the TCR beta libraries by applying iRepertoire HTBI primers and Arm-PCR of CDR3 regions. MiXCR, run by TCRdb on the multiplex PCR reads, gives a single entry per CDR3 protein. The data hold 500,000 to 800,000 distinct CDR3 sequences, with 30% observed a single time. Time point denoted: persistent/refractory GD, antithyroid drugs over 5 years with positive TRAb. Researchers made the TCR library from RNA that was extracted from PBMCs. Recruitment took place at an endocrinology department in Xi'an, China. V is TRBV6-5 and J is TRBJ2-3, with unresolved D. The sequenced sample was peripheral blood mononuclear cells (PBMCs), obtained when the disease was refractory, from a patient treated with antithyroid drugs. The sequence was collected from a female donor with Graves disease. Written as DNA, the CDR3 is TGTGCCAGCAGTTACTCGTCTATGGCAGATACGCAGTATTTT. Encoded protein: CASSYSSMADTQYF.